This TCR beta chain was found in a study of cytomegalovirus exposure and HLA in healthy donors. For the study at large: Earlier results showed almost 120 million unique TCR beta sequences derived from about 179 million T cells. An early release of data contained about 85 million unique TCRs, which came from HLA-typed donors. Findings and caveats of the study: Being productive about 90% or about 30% of the time was typical of most TCR beta V segments in an earlier analysis. While the bulk of TCR sequences proved rare, some public TCRs turned up in many donors.

As concerns this clone: Its antigen remains unknown. Other DNA sequences within the sample encode an identical CDR3.

The primer mix had 60 Vbeta and 13 Jbeta primers. Libraries were prepared by immunoSEQ multiplex PCR; TCRdb keeps only in-frame clonotypes and omits some of them. The sample holds about 140,000 clones, 65% to 80% seen once. The sample taken for sequencing was PBMCs. The origin of this receptor is a woman in her thirties in good health and CMV-seronegative.

CDR3 DNA: TGTGCCAGCAACGGAGGGGCGGCGCGCACAGATACGCAGTATTTT. It encodes CASNGGAARTDTQYF. V is TRBV2 and J is TRBJ2-3, with D tentatively TRBD2 (6 bases). Between the trimmed V and J ends, which lost 7 bases and 1 base, there was a span of 15 bases. CDR3 size: 15 residues. Germline assignment: CDR1 SNHLY and CDR2 FYNNEI.